The next 17 T cell receptor beta chains were all read from a single sample in a study of blood T cell repertoires in COVID-19. The table came from immunoSEQ multiplex PCR; TCRdb's copy has only in-frame clones and leaves some out. The sample has 270,000 or so clones, about 81% seen once. Material for sequencing was peripheral blood. The receptors here all came from a human donor with COVID-19, enrolled during active disease. The donor label of this sample is uncertain.

The V call is TRBV28, the J call TRBJ1-1; 9 bases are shared with TRBD1. This CDR3 contains 14 residues. Germline CDR1 MDHEN, CDR2 SYDVKM. V shed 8 bases and J 5 bases; nucleotides not matched to a gene: 9. The CDR3, as DNA: TGTGCCAGCCGCCACCCGGGACAGGGAACTGAAGCTTTCTTT. Residues: CASRHPGQGTEAFF.

This chain connects TRBV6-6 to TRBJ1-1; tentatively, D is TRBD1 (6 bases). V shed 0 bases and J shed 9 bases, with 11 bases lying between them. The CDR3 totals 13 residues. From germline, CDR1 is MNHNY and CDR2 SVGAGI (reference sequence). The DNA of the CDR3 is TGTGCCAGCAGTTACTCCTCAGGGGACAAAGCTTTCTTT. Translation: CASSYSSGDKAFF.

The chain's CDR3 is CASSATSGSGYTQYF. CDR3 coding DNA: TGTGCCAGCAGCGCGACTAGCGGGAGTGGATATACGCAGTATTTT. The V gene is TRBV7-3, the J gene TRBJ2-3; 12 bases fit TRBD2. V was clipped by 5 bases and J by 7 bases; unmatched bases: 7. From germline, CDR1 is SGHTA and CDR2 FQGTGA. The CDR3 has 15 residues. Filled out from reference TRBV7-3 and TRBJ2-3, the complete variable domain reads GAGVSQTPSNKVTEKGKYVELRCDPISGHTALYWYRQSLGQGPEFLIYFQGTGAADDSGLPNDRFFAVRPEGSVSTLKIQRTERGDSAVYLCASSATSGSGYTQYFGPGTRLTVL.

This sequence joins TRBV24-1 and TRBJ2-1; unclear D gene. The V end lost 2 bases, the J end lost 5 bases, and 9 bases lay between the germline ends. Per germline, CDR1 KGHDR and CDR2 SFDVKD. The CDR3 contains 14 residues. The CDR3, as DNA: TGTGCCACCAGTGATTACGGTTCGAACAATGAGCAGTTCTTC. Protein sequence: CATSDYGSNNEQFF.

V usage is TRBV4-1 and J usage is TRBJ2-7; 9 positions match TRBD2. The CDR3 runs to 14 residues. V lost 7 bases to trimming and J lost 0 bases; unmatched junction nucleotides: 4. Germline V gene sequence: CDR1 MGHRA, CDR2 YSYEKL. CDR3 protein: CASTPTSGSYEQYF. Written as DNA, the CDR3 is TGCGCCAGCACCCCGACTAGCGGCTCCTACGAGCAGTACTTC.

This clone has only one observation. V gene TRBV7-6 combines with J gene TRBJ2-6, with 10 bases that match TRBD2. Trimming took 4 bases from V and 0 from J; bases not matched to a gene: 12. CDR1 and CDR2 (germline): SGHVS, FNYEAQ. The CDR3 has 20 amino acids. Here the CDR3 reads CASSSGMLAGAVSGANVLTF. The CDR3 DNA follows: TGTGCCAGCAGCTCCGGCATGCTAGCGGGAGCCGTCTCTGGGGCCAACGTCCTGACTTTC.

This clone was detected once. Additional DNA sequences in this sample encode the identical CDR3. The V gene is TRBV28, the J gene TRBJ2-5, with D unresolved. There are 12 residues in the CDR3. V lost 4 bases and J 2 bases, leaving 5 bases between the germline ends. The germline V gene encodes CDR1 MDHEN and CDR2 SYDVKM. The DNA of the CDR3 is TGTGCCAGCAGTTCCTTACAAGAGACCCAGTACTTC. Translation gives CASSSLQETQYF.

V usage is TRBV12-3 or TRBV12-4 and J usage is TRBJ2-5; tentative D call: TRBD1 (5 bases). Trimming removed 3 bases from V and 4 bases from J, with 9 bases in between. This CDR3 spans 13 amino acids. CDR3 in amino acids: CASSLNQGETQYF. The CDR3 region has the DNA TGTGCCAGCAGTTTGAACCAGGGAGAGACCCAGTACTTC.

CDR3 nucleotide sequence: TGTGCCAGCACCACGGTATGGAGGATTTGCTACAATGAGCAGTTCTTC. Its protein is CASTTVWRICYNEQFF. The rearrangement links TRBV6-4 to TRBJ2-1; possible D gene TRBD2, 5 bases. Trimming took off 7 bases at V and 3 bases at J, with 19 bases between the two ends. The germline V gene has CDR1 MRHNA and CDR2 SNTAGT. The CDR3 covers 16 residues.

The chain has TRBV28 and TRBJ2-7, with 8 bases identical to TRBD2. The V and J ends lost 5 bases and 4 bases, in that order; junction bases with no gene match: 7. Germline values: CDR1 MDHEN, CDR2 SYDVKM. This CDR3 is built from 14 residues. CDR3 coding DNA: TGTGCCAGCAGTCCACCGGGACTAGTTTACGAGCAGTACTTC. The encoded protein is CASSPPGLVYEQYF.

DNA for the CDR3: TGTGCCAGTAGTGCCAACAGGGTTAACGACGAGCAGTACTTC. Translation: CASSANRVNDEQYF. This chain uses TRBV19 with TRBJ2-7; D might be TRBD1 (6 bases). The CDR3 contains 14 residues. Looked up from germline, CDR1 is LNHDA and CDR2 is SQIVND (reference sequence). The germline V and J ends were trimmed by 5 bases and 5 bases, with 16 bases remaining between them. Combining the CDR3 with reference TRBV19 and TRBJ2-7 gives the whole variable domain DGGITQSPKYLFRKEGQNVTLSCEQNLNHDAMYWYRQDPGQGLRLIYYSQIVNDFQKGDIAEGYSVSREKKESFPLTVTSAQKNPTAFYLCASSANRVNDEQYFGPGTRLTVT.

The chain links TRBV6-2 or TRBV6-3 to TRBJ2-5; 12 bases are shared with TRBD2. Unmatched junction bases numbered 7, after V lost 4 bases and J lost 1 base. The CDR3 is 17 amino acids. CDR1 and CDR2 (germline): MNHEY, SVGEGT. The CDR3: CASSSPGLAGSQETQYF. Here the CDR3 DNA reads TGTGCCAGCAGTTCCCCTGGACTAGCGGGATCCCAAGAGACCCAGTACTTC.

The chain carries TRBV19 and TRBJ1-6; 9 nucleotides match TRBD1. The CDR3 sequence is 14 residues long. Per the germline V gene, CDR1 is LNHDA and CDR2 is SQIVND (reference sequence). J lost 7 bases, V lost 5 bases, and 3 bases had no gene match. In DNA, the CDR3 is TGTGCCAGTAGTCTACAGGGGGCAAATTCACCCCTCCACTTT. Translated: CASSLQGANSPLHF.

This chain links TRBV19 with TRBJ2-7; 10 nucleotides align to TRBD1. The CDR3 runs to 14 residues. Trimming at V came to 5 bases and at J to 3 bases, leaving 4 bases not matched to a gene. CDR1 and CDR2 (germline): LNHDA, SQIVND (reference sequence). In DNA, the CDR3 is TGTGCCAGTAGTGGACAGGGGGGAGGCTACGAGCAGTACTTC. As protein: CASSGQGGGYEQYF.

The DNA for the CDR3 is TGTGCCAGCAGCTTAGTTCTAGCGGGAGCTTCTAATGGAGAGACCCAGTACTTC. This gives the protein CASSLVLAGASNGETQYF. The genes are TRBV11-3 and TRBJ2-5; 10 bases agree with TRBD2. CDR3 length equals 18 residues. The V and J ends lost 1 base and 4 bases, in that order; junction bases with no gene match: 12. The germline V gene has CDR1 SGHNT and CDR2 YENEEA.

This chain links TRBV4-2 with TRBJ2-3; 8 bases agree with TRBD2. V was clipped by 2 bases and J by 6 bases; unmatched bases: 4. This CDR3 is built from 14 residues. CDR1 LGHNA and CDR2 YNFKEQ come from the germline V gene. The CDR3 DNA follows: TGTGCCAGCAGCCAAACTAGCGGCCGTGATACGCAGTATTTT. As protein: CASSQTSGRDTQYF.

CDR3 bases: TGTGCCAGCTCTAGCGGGGCCTACGAGCAGTACTTC. Translation: CASSSGAYEQYF. The genes are TRBV11-2 and TRBJ2-7; 9 nucleotides match TRBD2. Looked up from germline, CDR1 is SGHAT and CDR2 is FQNNGV. V lost 8 bases, J lost 2 bases, and 1 base stayed unmatched. The CDR3 loop spans 12 amino acids.